These 25 T cell receptor beta chains came from one sample sequenced in a study of T cell repertoires in cytomegalovirus infection (dated by TCRdb to about 2019). For sequencing, an Illumina HiSeq 1500 was employed. TCRdb handled the public reads itself, with Q25 trimming in fastp and clone calling in MiXCR, and kept productive beta chains. Every distinct CDR3 protein forms one entry, paired with its most common genes and DNA. The sample records about 920,000 distinct CDR3 sequences, about a third of which are singletons. Jointly, the top ten make up around an eighth of the sample. Their target antigens are unknown. In the paper's terms, the treatment or condition label means: in vitro stimulation with specific CMV peptide epitopes to enrich CMV-specific T cells. Sequencing was performed on cultured CD8+ T cells from PBMCs, taken from culture after CMV antigen stimulation. These receptors were collected from a human donor in good health (CMV status not recorded). Some clones in this sample may be carry-over from other donors' samples.

J is TRBJ2-5 and V is TRBV9; D assignment may be TRBD1 or TRBD2 (5 bases each). Germline V CDR1 and CDR2: SGDLS, YYNGEE. The V and J ends lost 10 bases and 7 bases respectively, with 20 bases between them. CDR3 size: 13 residues. CDR3 bases: TGTGCCCGCCGAGGGGCAGGATATGGGACCCAGTACTTC. The encoded protein is CARRGAGYGTQYF.

This rearrangement joins TRBV4-1 to TRBJ1-1; D might be TRBD1 (5 bases). Trimming stripped 1 base from V and 6 bases from J, with 15 bases between. Germline V CDR1 and CDR2: MGHRA, YSYEKL. CDR3 length: 15 amino acids. CDR3 in amino acids: CASSQVLGRAAEAFF. The CDR3, as DNA: TGCGCCAGCAGCCAAGTTCTCGGCAGGGCTGCTGAAGCTTTCTTT.

The genes are TRBV15 and TRBJ1-5; D is undetermined. Germline CDR1 and CDR2: LNHNV and YYDKDF (reference sequence). V lost 5 bases, J lost 2 bases, and 7 bases lay in between. CDR3 length: 13 residues. CDR3 DNA: TGTGCCACCAGCTGGGATGGCAATCAGCCCCAGCATTTT. Protein sequence: CATSWDGNQPQHF.

This chain links TRBV5-1 with TRBJ1-1; no reliable D call. This CDR3 has 15 amino acids. Germline V gene data show CDR1 as SGHRS and CDR2 as YFSETQ. V was shortened by 4 bases and J by 5 bases, with 18 bases between the two germline ends. The CDR3 sequence is CASSHEGPPGTEAFF. The CDR3 coding sequence is TGCGCCAGCAGCCACGAGGGTCCTCCCGGGACTGAAGCTTTCTTT.

This clonotype has a handful of counts. J is TRBJ2-3 and V is TRBV5-4, with D possibly being TRBD1 or TRBD2 (6 bases each). The V and J ends lost 4 bases and 2 bases respectively, with 17 bases between them. In germline, CDR1 is SGHNT, CDR2 YYREEE (reference sequence). The CDR3 is 16 residues long. CDR3 DNA: TGTGCCAGCAGCCCTGCTGGGGGGCCCCCCACAGATACGCAGTATTTT. Encoded protein: CASSPAGGPPTDTQYF.

CDR3 nucleotide sequence: TGTGCCAGCAGTGAAGGGGGAAATAGCAATCAGCCCCAGCATTTT. Translation: CASSEGGNSNQPQHF. The chain joins TRBV2 to TRBJ1-5; D not resolved. The CDR3 is 15 amino acids. Trimming removed 1 base at V and 0 bases at J, with 7 bases between. The V gene's germline CDR1 is SNHLY and CDR2 FYNNEI. Full variable domain (remainder filled in from reference TRBV2 and TRBJ1-5): EPEVTQTPSHQVTQMGQEVILRCVPISNHLYFYWYRQILGQKVEFLVSFYNNEISEKSEIFDDQFSVERPDGSNFTLKIRSTKLEDSAMYFCASSEGGNSNQPQHFGDGTRLSIL.

The chain uses TRBV6-8 and TRBJ1-6, with 10 bases matching TRBD1. V lost 5 bases and J lost 4; bases outside the gene matches: 11. Per the germline V gene, CDR1 is MNHGY and CDR2 is SAAAGT. The CDR3 length is 18 residues. The CDR3 coding sequence is TGTGCCAGCAGTACGACAGGGGGCTTCTTCGTATATAATTCACCCCTCCACTTT. It is translated as CASSTTGGFFVYNSPLHF.

This clonotype came up a few times. The gene calls are TRBV2 and TRBJ2-7, with a possible D match to TRBD2 (6 bases). This CDR3 spans 12 amino acids. Trimming left V 5 bases short and J 7 bases short, with 12 bases between. Germline CDR1 and CDR2: SNHLY and FYNNEI. The CDR3 region is CASSPSGGEQYV. The CDR3 DNA sequence: TGTGCCAGCAGTCCCTCCGGGGGAGAGCAGTACGTC.

The chain couples TRBV10-3 to TRBJ1-2; D not certain. V was shortened by 6 bases and J by 5 bases, with 28 bases between the two germline ends. This CDR3 is 18 amino acids long. The V gene's germline CDR1 is ENHRY and CDR2 SYGVKD. The CDR3 protein is CAIRIYGGEDQSVYGYTF. The CDR3 DNA follows: TGTGCCATCAGAATCTATGGCGGGGAGGATCAGTCGGTTTATGGCTACACCTTC.

The count of this clonotype is one. This chain's CDR3 is CASSRMGRTEAFF. Here the CDR3 DNA reads TGTGCCAGCAGCCGAATGGGGCGGACTGAAGCTTTCTTT. The V call is TRBV6-6, the J call TRBJ1-1, with D possibly TRBD1 on 5 matching bases. The germline CDR1 and CDR2 sequences are MNHNY and SVGAGI (reference sequence). The CDR3 contains 13 residues. The V and J ends lost 6 bases and 5 bases respectively, with 13 bases between them.

This clonotype has at least ten counts. The V call is TRBV12-3 or TRBV12-4, the J call TRBJ1-5, with D tentatively TRBD1 (6 bases). V was trimmed by 6 bases and J by 9 bases, leaving 18 bases between them. The CDR3 is 14 amino acids. Written as DNA, the CDR3 is TGTGCCAGCAGCACTCGACAGGACCCATGGCCCCAGCATTTT. Protein product: CASSTRQDPWPQHF.

This clonotype has a count of ten or more. The chain joins TRBV27 to TRBJ2-2, with TRBD2 identical over 8 bases. Germline CDR1 reads MNHEY; CDR2 reads SMNVEV (reference sequence). J lost 8 bases, V lost 6 bases, and 8 bases had no gene match. There are 14 residues in the CDR3. Here the CDR3 DNA reads TGTGCCAGCAGCCTAAGCGGGGGTACGGGGGAGCTGTTTTTT. Its protein is CASSLSGGTGELFF.

Only a few counts were recorded for this clonotype. One junction end does not reproduce the germline sequence, and a read error may be involved. This rearrangement joins TRBV5-3 to TRBJ1-2; 7 bases are shared with TRBD1. TRBV5-3 is an open reading frame, and its role is uncertain. The CDR3 totals 14 residues. The CDR3 sequence: CASSLYRGLDGYTF. Here the CDR3 DNA reads TGTGCCAGCAGCTTGTACAGGGGACTGGATGGCTACACCTTC.

This clonotype has just one count. Possible read error: a much larger clone is one base away. The chain carries TRBV6-1 and TRBJ1-1; the D is unclear. Germline CDR1 MNHNS, CDR2 SASEGT. This CDR3 contains 14 residues. CDR3 sequence (DNA): TGTGTCAGCAGTGACCCGTGGGGTAACACTGAAGCTTTCTTT. Protein product: CVSSDPWGNTEAFF.

This clonotype was counted ten times or more. This chain connects TRBV7-2 to TRBJ2-7; D remains ambiguous. The CDR3 contains 12 residues. Germline CDR1 and CDR2: SGHTA and FQGNSA. V was pared by 3 bases and J by 5 bases, with 8 bases between. The CDR3 DNA is TGTGCCAGCAGCTTCATAGGGAACGAGCAGTACGTC. Translation: CASSFIGNEQYV.

The sample holds a few counts of this clonotype. DNA of the CDR3: TGTGCCAGCAGTTACTCCCAGCCCCAGCATTTT. It yields the protein CASSYSQPQHF. The V and J genes are TRBV6-2 or TRBV6-3 and TRBJ1-5; no firm D call. This CDR3 is 11 amino acids long. CDR1 MNHEY and CDR2 SVGEGT come from the germline V gene. V was shortened by 0 bases and J by 7 bases, with 1 base between the two germline ends.

This clonotype was recorded at least ten times. The CDR3 DNA reads as TGTGCCAGTAGTACCGACAGAGCGAACACTGAAGCTTTCTTT. Translated, it gives CASSTDRANTEAFF. The V gene is TRBV19, the J gene TRBJ1-1; possible D gene TRBD1, 5 bases. V gave up 4 bases and J gave up 1 base, with 10 bases separating them. The CDR3 sequence is 14 residues long. Germline CDR1 reads LNHDA; CDR2 reads SQIVND (reference sequence).

The DNA for the CDR3 is TGTGCCAGCAGCTCTCCCAGGGGCGCTGACTATGGCTACACCTTC. Amino acids: CASSSPRGADYGYTF. The V and J genes are TRBV7-6 and TRBJ1-2; D may be TRBD1 (6 bases). This CDR3 spans 15 amino acids. Germline lookup yields CDR1 SGHVS and CDR2 FNYEAQ. V was cut by 4 bases and J by 3 bases, with 15 bases left in between. Variable domain in full (rest from reference TRBV7-6 and TRBJ1-2): GAGVSQSPRYKVTKRGQDVALRCDPISGHVSLYWYRQALGQGPEFLTYFNYEAQQDKSGLPNDRFSAERPEGSISTLTIQRTEQRDSAMYRCASSSPRGADYGYTFGSGTRLTVV.

This sequence joins TRBV14 and TRBJ2-7, with D uncertain. This CDR3 comprises 12 residues. CDR1 is SGHDN and CDR2 is FVKESK in the germline V gene. Between the trimmed V and J ends, which lost 5 bases and 4 bases, there was a span of 9 bases. CDR3 nucleotide sequence: TGTGCCAGCAGCATGGTCCTATACGAGCAGTACTTC. This gives the protein CASSMVLYEQYF. The full variable domain, its missing parts supplied by reference TRBV14 and TRBJ2-7, is EAGVTQFPSHSVIEKGQTVTLRCDPISGHDNLYWYRRVMGKEIKFLLHFVKESKQDESGMPNNRFLAERTGGTYSTLKVQPAELEDSGVYFCASSMVLYEQYFGPGTRLTVT.

V usage is TRBV4-1 and J usage is TRBJ1-5; 12 nucleotides agree with TRBD1. CDR1 is MGHRA, CDR2 YSYEKL, per germline. The V segment lost 5 bases and the J segment 6 bases; nucleotides outside the gene matches: 8. CDR3 length: 16 amino acids. The CDR3 DNA reads TGCGCCAGCAGCGACCGGGACAGGGGGCATGGTCAGCCCCAGCATTTT. Its protein product is CASSDRDRGHGQPQHF.

The chain links TRBV3-1 to TRBJ2-5; D call uncertain. Germline values: CDR1 LGHDT, CDR2 YNNKEL (reference sequence). CDR3 length: 11 amino acids. Trimming shortened V by 5 bases and J by 5 bases, and 6 bases separated the two germline ends. DNA for the CDR3: TGTGCCAGCAGCGGCACGGAGACCCAGTACTTC. It is translated as CASSGTETQYF.

The chain has TRBV6-5 and TRBJ2-6; no reliable D call. The CDR3 has 15 residues. V gave up 6 bases and J gave up 0 bases, with 9 bases separating them. CDR1 is MNHEY and CDR2 is SVGAGI in the germline V gene. The CDR3 region has the DNA TGTGCCAGCAGCCACCAGGACTCTGGGGCCAACGTCCTGACTTTC. This codes for CASSHQDSGANVLTF.

This clonotype has just a few counts. This chain links TRBV4-1 with TRBJ1-2, with 9 bases aligning to TRBD1. CDR3 length: 14 residues. The germline V gene has CDR1 MGHRA and CDR2 YSYEKL. Trimming at V came to 1 base and at J to 7 bases, leaving 4 bases not matched to a gene. DNA of the CDR3: TGCGCCAGCAGCCAAGTGGGACAGGGTTTTGGCTACACCTTC. Encoded protein: CASSQVGQGFGYTF.

In its sample, this clonotype was seen a few times. The chain employs TRBV6-5 and TRBJ2-1; D remains ambiguous. Germline values: CDR1 MNHEY, CDR2 SVGAGI. The CDR3 sequence is 15 residues long. The V end lost 4 bases, the J end lost 5 bases, and 15 bases lay between the germline ends. CDR3 region: CASSFRYTLDNEQFF. DNA of the CDR3: TGTGCCAGCAGTTTCAGGTACACCTTGGACAATGAGCAGTTCTTC.

The CDR3 protein is CASCKVFRLAGGQEETQYF. CDR3 nucleotide sequence: TGTGCCAGCTGCAAAGTCTTCCGGTTGGCCGGAGGGCAAGAAGAGACCCAGTACTTC. The rearrangement links TRBV27 to TRBJ2-5, with a possible D match to TRBD2 (6 bases). V was clipped by 8 bases and J by 3 bases, with 31 bases between them. The CDR3 extends over 19 amino acids. Germline loops: CDR1 MNHEY, CDR2 SMNVEV (reference sequence).